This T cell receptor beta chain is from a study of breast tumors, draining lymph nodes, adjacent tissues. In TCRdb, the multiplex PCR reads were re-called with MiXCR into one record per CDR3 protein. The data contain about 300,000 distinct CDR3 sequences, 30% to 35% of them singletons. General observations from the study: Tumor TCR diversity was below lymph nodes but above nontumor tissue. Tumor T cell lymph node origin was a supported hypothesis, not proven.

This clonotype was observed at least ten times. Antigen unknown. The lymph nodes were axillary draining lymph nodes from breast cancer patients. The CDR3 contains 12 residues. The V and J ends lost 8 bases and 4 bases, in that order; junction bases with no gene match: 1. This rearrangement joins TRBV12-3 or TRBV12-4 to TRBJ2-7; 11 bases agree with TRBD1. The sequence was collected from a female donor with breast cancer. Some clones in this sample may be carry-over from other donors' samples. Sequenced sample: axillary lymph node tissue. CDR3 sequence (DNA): TGTGCCAGCCGGGACAGGGGGTACGAGCAGTACTTC. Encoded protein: CASRDRGYEQYF.